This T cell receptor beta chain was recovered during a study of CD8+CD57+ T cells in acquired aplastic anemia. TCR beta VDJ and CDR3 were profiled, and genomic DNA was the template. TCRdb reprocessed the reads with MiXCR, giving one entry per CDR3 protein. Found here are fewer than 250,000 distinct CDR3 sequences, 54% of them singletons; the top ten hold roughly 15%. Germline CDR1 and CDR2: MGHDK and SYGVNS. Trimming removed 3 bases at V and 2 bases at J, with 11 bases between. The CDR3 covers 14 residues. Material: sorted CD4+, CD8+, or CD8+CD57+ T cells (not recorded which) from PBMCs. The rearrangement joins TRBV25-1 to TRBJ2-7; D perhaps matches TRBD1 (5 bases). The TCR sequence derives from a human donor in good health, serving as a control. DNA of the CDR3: TGTGCCAGCAGTGACTATACAGGTACCTACGAGCAGTACTTC. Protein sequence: CASSDYTGTYEQYF.